This entry describes one T cell receptor (beta chain). Deletions cut 7 bases from V and 4 bases from J, with 19 bases between. Germline CDR1 and CDR2: MNHEY and SVGAGI. This CDR3 has 15 residues. This record belongs to a study of blood T cell repertoires in COVID-19. Across the study: Sites in the United States, Italy and Spain provided acute and convalescent COVID-19 samples.

Original analysis: Scientists estimated how many nucleated cells there were by amplifying reference gene primers. Repertoires were generated with immunoSEQ multiplex PCR, while TCRdb's copy carries only in-frame clones and drops some. V and J calls and clone size are copied from that table; D and trimming were computed from the DNA. The sample lists 70,000 to 75,000 clones; 70% to 90% were seen once. The chain recombines TRBV6-5 with TRBJ1-1; D gene unclear. The sample taken for sequencing was peripheral blood. This sequence originates from a woman of 80 years or more with active or convalescent COVID-19. The CDR3 nucleotides read TGTGCCAGCAACAGTCCTCTTTCACTGAGCACTGAAGCTTTCTTT. Translation: CASNSPLSLSTEAFF.